This T cell receptor beta chain is from a study of T cell changes during pregnancy in multiple sclerosis. V shed 4 bases, J shed 5 bases, and the junction held 4 bases outside the gene matches. The germline V gene has CDR1 SGHDT and CDR2 YYEEEE. The CDR3 runs to 15 residues. Libraries were prepared by immunoSEQ multiplex PCR; TCRdb keeps only in-frame clonotypes and omits some of them. This table holds about 60,000 clones, approximately 93% found once. This sequence originates from a female donor with multiple sclerosis, enrolled in a pregnancy study. The chain carries TRBV5-6 and TRBJ2-1, with 12 bases fitting TRBD2. Sample: CD8+ T cells from peripheral blood mononuclear cells, taken in the second trimester of pregnancy. CDR3 residues: CASSPGLAGNNEQFF. The CDR3 coding sequence is TGTGCCAGCAGCCCGGGACTAGCGGGTAACAATGAGCAGTTCTTC. Supplemented by reference TRBV5-6 and TRBJ2-1, the full variable domain reads DAGVTQSPTHLIKTRGQQVTLRCSPKSGHDTVSWYQQALGQGPQFIFQYYEEEERQRGNFPDRFSGHQFPNYSSELNVNALLLGDSALYLCASSPGLAGNNEQFFGPGTRLTVL.